A selection of T cell receptor beta chains follows, all from one sample in a study of cytomegalovirus exposure and HLA in healthy donors. Assay: immunoSEQ multiplex PCR; the TCRdb copy retains only in-frame clones and omits some. The sample yields about 99,000 clones, 60% to 80% seen once. Input material: PBMCs. Receptor source: a middle-aged man in good health and CMV-seropositive. Each CDR3 is given with its conserved first and last residue. The order of the fields is J gene, D gene, V gene, clone size, CDR3 protein, CDR3 DNA. D genes are given only for firm matches. Size is stated for part of the rows, as once, few or many counts, or as a class when the clone is expanded.

>TRBJ2-7|TRBD1|TRBV7-9|.
CASSLGMGPGQLTPEQYF
TGTGCCAGCAGCTTAGGCATGGGGCCGGGACAGTTAACTCCCGAGCAGTACTTC
>TRBJ2-7|TRBD1|TRBV7-9|.
CASSLEGTGAYEQYF
TGTGCCAGCAGCTTAGAGGGGACAGGGGCCTACGAGCAGTACTTC
>TRBJ2-1|.|TRBV21-1|.
CASSLPGTTGKEQFF
TGTGCCAGCAGCCTTCCCGGGACGACAGGGAAGGAGCAGTTCTTC
>TRBJ2-7|.|TRBV9|.
CASSVAGTDTYEQYF
TGTGCCAGCAGCGTAGCTGGGACTGATACCTACGAGCAGTACTTC
>TRBJ2-6|.|TRBV12-5|.
CASAISNGANVLTF
TGTGCTAGTGCCATTTCTAACGGGGCCAACGTCCTGACTTTC
>TRBJ1-2|.|TRBV19|.
CASRRAENYGYTF
TGTGCCAGTAGGAGAGCTGAGAACTATGGCTACACCTTC
>TRBJ2-1|.|TRBV6-6|.
CASSRPPSYNEQFF
TGTGCCAGCAGCAGGCCGCCGTCCTACAATGAGCAGTTCTTC
>TRBJ2-4|TRBD1|TRBV18|.
CASSPMTGGRANIQYF
TGTGCCAGCTCACCAATGACAGGGGGCAGGGCGAACATTCAGTACTTC
>TRBJ2-3|.|TRBV19|.
CASSPSPAPGVDTQYF
TGTGCCAGTAGTCCATCTCCGGCCCCGGGTGTGGATACGCAGTATTTT
>TRBJ2-3|.|TRBV30|.
CAWSVTPETQYF
TGTGCCTGGAGTGTAACTCCCGAAACGCAGTATTTT
>TRBJ2-5|TRBD1|TRBV29-1|.
CSAQTGGQETQYF
TGCAGCGCCCAGACAGGGGGGCAAGAGACCCAGTACTTC
>TRBJ2-7|TRBD1|TRBV27|once
CASSLGTGTGSYEQYF
TGTGCCAGCAGTCTGGGAACCGGGACAGGGTCCTACGAGCAGTACTTC
>TRBJ2-7|TRBD2|TRBV30|.
CAGGRLAGGSSYEQYF
TGTGCCGGGGGACGACTAGCGGGAGGGAGTAGCTACGAGCAGTACTTC
>TRBJ1-1|.|TRBV27|.
CASREDRGGTEAFF
TGTGCCAGCAGAGAGGACCGAGGGGGCACTGAAGCTTTCTTT
>TRBJ1-3|.|TRBV30|.
CAWGRGQGSGNTIYF
TGTGCCTGGGGAAGAGGACAAGGCTCTGGAAACACCATATATTTT
>TRBJ2-3|.|TRBV5-4|.
CASSSDTNTQYF
TGTGCCAGCAGCTCGGACACCAACACGCAGTATTTT
>TRBJ2-5|.|TRBV9|.
CASSDGQYQETQYF
TGTGCCAGCAGCGACGGACAGTATCAAGAGACCCAGTACTTC
>TRBJ2-4|.|TRBV7-2|.
CASSEVGAAKNIQYF
TGTGCCAGCAGTGAGGTAGGGGCAGCCAAAAACATTCAGTACTTC
>TRBJ2-2|TRBD2|TRBV7-9|.
CASSLGAGTGGELFF
TGTGCCAGCAGCTTAGGAGCGGGAACGGGCGGGGAGCTGTTTTTT
>TRBJ2-1|TRBD1|TRBV27|.
CASSSLGTGGNEQFF
TGTGCCAGCAGTTCCCTCGGGACAGGGGGGAATGAGCAGTTCTTC
>TRBJ2-7|.|TRBV18|.
CASSSKLGQTLYEQYF
TGTGCCAGCTCATCAAAATTAGGACAGACCTTATACGAGCAGTACTTC
>TRBJ1-2|.|TRBV5-1|.
CASKLSQAGNYGYTF
TGCGCCAGCAAACTCTCCCAGGCGGGTAACTATGGCTACACCTTC
>TRBJ2-1|.|TRBV11-3|once
CASSQGRVGNEQFF
TGTGCCAGCAGCCAGGGTAGGGTTGGAAATGAGCAGTTCTTC
>TRBJ1-1|.|TRBV5-1|.
CASRLGGQANTEAFF
TGCGCCAGCAGGTTGGGGGGACAAGCGAACACTGAAGCTTTCTTT
>TRBJ2-1|TRBD2|TRBV4-2|few
CASSQLAGGAHNEQFF
TGTGCCAGCAGCCAACTAGCGGGAGGGGCCCACAATGAGCAGTTCTTC
>TRBJ2-1|.|TRBV5-1|.
CASSWGHTNEQFF
TGCGCCAGCAGCTGGGGACACACCAATGAGCAGTTCTTC
>TRBJ2-7|.|TRBV28|.
CASTKPLNRGTYEQYF
TGTGCCAGCACAAAACCCCTCAACCGGGGGACCTACGAGCAGTACTTC
>TRBJ1-5|.|TRBV19|.
CASSRGTTHKSQHF
TGTGCCAGTAGTAGGGGGACAACTCACAAGTCCCAGCATTTT
>TRBJ1-2|.|TRBV19|.
CASTNRGNGYTF
TGTGCCAGTACGAATCGGGGTAATGGCTACACCTTC
>TRBJ1-6|.|TRBV2|.
CASSDLGLRNSPLHF
TGTGCCAGCAGTGACCTGGGGCTTAGAAATTCACCCCTCCACTTT
>TRBJ2-1|TRBD2|TRBV29-1|.
CSGRIAGGLYNEQFF
TGCAGCGGGAGGATAGCGGGAGGACTATACAATGAGCAGTTCTTC
>TRBJ2-7|TRBD2|TRBV28|.
CASSLGASGFYEQYF
TGTGCCAGCAGTTTAGGGGCTAGCGGGTTCTACGAGCAGTACTTC
>TRBJ2-3|TRBD2|TRBV18|.
CASSQGLAGQDTQYF
TGTGCCAGCTCACAGGGACTAGCGGGACAAGATACGCAGTATTTT
>TRBJ1-1|.|TRBV5-4|.
CASSPVQGKGTEAFF
TGTGCCAGCAGCCCGGTGCAGGGGAAGGGTACTGAAGCTTTCTTT